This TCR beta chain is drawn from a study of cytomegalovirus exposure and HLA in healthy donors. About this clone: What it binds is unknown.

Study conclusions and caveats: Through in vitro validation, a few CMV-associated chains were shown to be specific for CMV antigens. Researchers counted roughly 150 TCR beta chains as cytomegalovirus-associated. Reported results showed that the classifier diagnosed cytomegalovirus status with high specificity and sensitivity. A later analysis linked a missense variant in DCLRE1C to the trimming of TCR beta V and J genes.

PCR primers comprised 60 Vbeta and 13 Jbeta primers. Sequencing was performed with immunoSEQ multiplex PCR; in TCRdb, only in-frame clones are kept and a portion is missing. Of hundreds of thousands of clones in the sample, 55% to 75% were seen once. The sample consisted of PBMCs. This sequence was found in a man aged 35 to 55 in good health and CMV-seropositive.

CDR3 region: CASSPTSGGTGELFF. In nucleotides, the CDR3 is TGTGCCAGCAGCCCCACTAGCGGGGGGACCGGGGAGCTGTTTTTT. The genes are TRBV11-3 and TRBJ2-2, with 12 bases matching TRBD2. The CDR3 spans 15 residues. The J segment lost 5 bases and the V segment lost 5 bases, leaving 3 bases of the junction unmatched. Germline V gives CDR1 SGHNT, CDR2 YENEEA.